This entry concerns a single T cell receptor (beta chain). Germline V gene lookup returns CDR1 SGHRS and CDR2 YFSETQ. V was trimmed by 2 bases and J by 1 base, leaving 12 bases between them. There are 16 residues in the CDR3. This entry belongs to a study of blood T cell repertoires in COVID-19. Study-level information: Researchers got acute and convalescent COVID-19 samples from the United States, Italy and Spain. Sample material is recorded as cDNA or gDNA derived from T cells, B-cell-depleted T cells, or PBMCs.

The assay was immunoSEQ multiplex PCR, and TCRdb's table has in-frame clones only and misses some. Of approximately 70,000 clones in the sample, approximately 80% were seen once. Sequenced material: peripheral blood. The chain combines TRBV5-1 with TRBJ2-2; no definite D call. The sequence came from a man between 65 and 85 years old who had recovered from COVID-19. CDR3 sequence reads: CASSFRPRGNTGELFF. The CDR3 DNA sequence: TGCGCCAGCAGCTTCCGACCCCGAGGGAACACCGGGGAGCTGTTTTTT.